This TCR beta chain is from a study of T cells in Graves' hyperthyroidism and ophthalmopathy (dated by TCRdb to about 2019). With regard to the full study: Peripheral blood was sampled at the time of initial diagnosis, prior to any treatment. To identify distinguishing TCR V-J signatures, a discovery cohort of 100 patients was used, comprising 40 to 45 with Graves' ophthalmopathy and 57 with stable Graves' hyperthyroidism. Prospective prediction of ophthalmopathy was tested in an independent validation cohort consisting of about 19 hyperthyroidism patients and some 16 patients who later progressed to ophthalmopathy. The 100 discovery patients were randomly split 7:3 into training and test sets. Thyroid tissue and blood T-cell repertoires from more than 5 Graves' hyperthyroidism patients were also compared in the study. After sampling, hyperthyroidism patients received methimazole starting at 30 mg daily, and ophthalmopathy patients received high-dose intravenous methylprednisolone. The paper reports TCR Vbeta CDR3 sequencing of about 140 peripheral blood samples: 43 ophthalmopathy, under 80 hyperthyroidism and about 17 progressor patients.

Amplification of TCR beta CDR3 regions was carried out from RNA transcripts. A first-round RT-PCR of the TCR CDR3 used the HTBI primer set with the Qiagen OneStep RT-PCR kit. Libraries were constructed in a second round of multiplex PCR, after which size selection and purification were carried out. Paired-end sequencing of the libraries was performed with 100 bp reads on an Illumina HiSeq2000. The authors processed their data as follows. Raw data were processed with SOAPnuke, discarding reads with adapters, uncalled bases, mean Phred below 15, or no exact constant-primer or identifier match. High-quality paired reads were merged with COPE v1.2.5, and unique nucleotide sequences were defined as clonotypes. Clonotypes were aligned to IMGT TRBV, TRBD and TRBJ reference segments using MiTCR v1.1. The analysis was restricted to V-J combinations with a frequency above 0.0001, which together covered roughly 99% of the repertoires. A TCS score was defined as the ratio between F50 (clonal expansion) and ExV (chaos), using BLOSUM62-based TCRdist between CDR3 peptides within each V-J. Welch's t-statistics and random forest reduced roughly 540 V-J features to roughly 13, which were used in a naive Bayes classifier (R e1071). The public sequencing data were trimmed at Q25 with fastp and processed into clonotypes with MiXCR by TCRdb, which kept only in-frame beta chains. Rows are combined by CDR3 protein, so each entry shows the most common genes and DNA. TCRdb's processing, not the authors', yielded these V and J calls. A total of 730,000 or so distinct CDR3 sequences appear in this sample, around 20% of them only once. In total, the top ten clones hold over 15% of the sample.

Hyperthyroidism patients were newly diagnosed, had a disease duration of under 2 months, and were aged 18 to 65 years. Any patient with an uncontrolled infection, another autoimmune disease, pregnancy or lactation was excluded. Diagnoses were established on the basis of clinical symptoms, serum thyroxine and TRAb, thyroid ultrasound, and orbital computed tomography. For progressor patients, blood was drawn at the first diagnosis of hyperthyroidism, before any ophthalmopathy symptoms had appeared. PBMCs were isolated from 10 ml of fresh peripheral blood by Ficoll-Paque density gradient centrifugation. Progressor patients were initially diagnosed with Graves' hyperthyroidism and developed ophthalmopathy during follow-up. Total RNA was extracted using Trizol reagent, and RNA quality was assessed on an Agilent 2100 Bioanalyzer. Here V drops 6 bases and J drops 2 bases, and the junction holds 5 bases not matched to any gene. The CDR1 and CDR2 encoded by the germline V gene (reference sequence) are DFQATT and SNEGSKA. The CDR3 spans 13 residues, from the cysteine through the phenylalanine. The retained sequence is limited to the CDR3, 39 bases, with the frame set at the first base.

General conclusions and limits of the study: No statistical method was used to fix the sample size in advance, and group allocation was not hidden from the investigators. In validation, the model predicted progression to ophthalmopathy a median of about 5.9 months before onset, with roughly 70% sensitivity and more than 72% specificity. Most expanded thyroid clonotypes (frequency above 0.001) were also detected in blood, a finding suggesting that blood repertoires may reflect thyroid immune responses. Ophthalmopathy was separated from stable hyperthyroidism by a 13 V-J signature model, with just over 85% sensitivity and about 81% specificity obtained in cross-validation and 80%/75% obtained in testing.

This clonotype was found many times. Its antigen remains undetermined. No quality values exist for individual bases; no much larger clone is one base distant. The clonotype originates from a woman between 50 and 59 years old with Graves' hyperthyroidism that later progressed to Graves' ophthalmopathy. Material for sequencing was blood. The chain is made from TRBV20-1 and TRBJ2-7, with 9 bases in between that match TRBD1. In nucleotides, the sequence is TGCAGTGCACCGGGACAGGGACCCTACGAGCAGTACTTC. The resulting protein is CSAPGQGPYEQYF.